These 30 T cell receptor beta chains came from one sample sequenced in a study of CD8+ T cells in alopecia areata. Reverse transcribed after extraction, RNA yielded cDNA as the sequencing template. Measured with immunoSEQ multiplex PCR; TCRdb has only the in-frame clones, and not every one. The sample has 100,000 to 130,000 clones, roughly 89% seen once. Treatment indicated: oral pan-JAK inhibitor, 5-10 mg twice daily. This material consisted of CD8+ T cells sorted from blood, taken at week 24, from a patient treated with tofacitinib. These receptors came from a human donor with alopecia areata.

The J gene is TRBJ2-5, the V gene TRBV28; 7 bases map to TRBD2. The CDR3 contains 16 residues. Germline CDR1 MDHEN, CDR2 SYDVKM. The trim removed 3 bases at V and 7 bases at J, leaving 14 bases unmatched. The CDR3 sequence is CASSFPPASGGGTQYF. CDR3 coding DNA: TGTGCCAGCAGTTTCCCCCCTGCTAGCGGCGGTGGGACCCAGTACTTC.

The rearrangement uses TRBV7-2 and TRBJ2-1; 12 nucleotides line up with TRBD2. Germline CDR1 reads SGHTA; CDR2 reads FQGNSA. Trimming removed 5 bases from V and 4 bases from J; junction bases left unmatched: 3. The CDR3 is made up of 15 amino acids. The CDR3 loop is CASSPGLAGYNEQFF. The DNA of the CDR3 is TGTGCCAGCAGCCCTGGACTAGCGGGGTACAATGAGCAGTTCTTC.

The gene calls are TRBV20-1 and TRBJ1-5, with D possibly TRBD1 on 6 matching bases. The CDR3 runs to 11 residues. Germline V lookup: CDR1 DFQATT, CDR2 SNEGSKA (reference sequence). V was clipped by 4 bases and J by 9 bases, with 10 bases between them. Written as DNA, the CDR3 is TGCAGTGCTACTATGGGGGCGCCCCAGCATTTT. This gives the protein CSATMGAPQHF.

The chain carries TRBV7-9 and TRBJ2-1; weak D call: TRBD2 (6 bases). Germline V lookup: CDR1 SEHNR, CDR2 FQNEAQ (reference sequence). The V end was cut by 0 bases, the J end by 0 bases, with 12 bases between. The CDR3 length is 17 residues. The CDR3 bases are TGTGCCAGCAGCTTAGCGTCGGGGGACCTCTCCTACAATGAGCAGTTCTTC. This translates into CASSLASGDLSYNEQFF.

This chain uses TRBV5-5 with TRBJ2-7, with TRBD1 matching over 11 bases. V was pared by 6 bases and J by 6 bases, with 5 bases of the junction left unmatched. Germline lookup yields CDR1 SGHKS and CDR2 YYEKEE (reference sequence). The CDR3 is made up of 13 amino acids. CDR3 DNA: TGTGCCAGCATCCTCGGGACAGGGGGCGAGCAGTACTTC. It codes for CASILGTGGEQYF.

This clone has more than one count but fewer than ten. The chain carries TRBV7-9 and TRBJ2-1, with a weak D call TRBD2 (6 bases). The V end was cut by 2 bases, the J end by 0 bases, with 8 bases between. The germline CDR1 and CDR2 sequences are SEHNR and FQNEAQ (reference sequence). The CDR3 runs to 15 residues. The CDR3 here is CASSLSGGSYNEQFF. The CDR3 DNA follows: TGTGCCAGCAGCTTATCCGGGGGCTCCTACAATGAGCAGTTCTTC.

The rearrangement uses TRBV14 and TRBJ1-6; TRBD1 might be the D (5 bases). Germline CDR1 and CDR2: SGHDN and FVKESK. The CDR3 sequence is 18 residues long. V lost 3 bases, J lost 0 bases, and 15 bases lay in between. CDR3 nucleotide sequence: TGTGCCAGCAGCCACGGGGACGGGGATAGCTCCTATAATTCACCCCTCCACTTT. Its protein product is CASSHGDGDSSYNSPLHF.

The rearrangement uses TRBV29-1 and TRBJ2-2; 10 bases line up with TRBD1. This CDR3 is 15 amino acids long. V lost 6 bases to trimming and J lost 6 bases; unmatched junction nucleotides: 10. Looked up from germline, CDR1 is SQVTM and CDR2 is ANQGSEA. CDR3 coding DNA: TGCAGCGTCTCCCCCGACAGGGGGCAAGCCGGGGAGCTGTTTTTT. Translation gives CSVSPDRGQAGELFF.

The chain combines TRBV29-1 with TRBJ1-5; TRBD1 aligns across 8 bases. Germline CDR1 SQVTM, CDR2 ANQGSEA. The CDR3 has 15 amino acids. J gave up 1 base and V 6 bases, and 8 bases lay outside the gene matches. CDR3 sequence: CSVGQGEGSNQPQHF. The CDR3 bases are TGCAGCGTCGGACAGGGTGAGGGCAGCAATCAGCCCCAGCATTTT.

CDR3 sequence reads: CASSYSPGRPGDQYF. Written as DNA, the CDR3 is TGTGCCAGCAGTTACTCACCAGGACGGCCCGGGGATCAGTACTTC. This chain uses TRBV6-5 with TRBJ2-7; a possible D gene is TRBD2 (5 bases). Trimming took 0 bases from V and 10 from J, leaving 19 bases between them. The germline V gene has CDR1 MNHEY and CDR2 SVGAGI. This CDR3 is 15 amino acids long.

Notes on this clone: The same CDR3 also results from other DNA sequences found in this sample. This chain joins TRBV9 and TRBJ2-3; D gene unclear. The V end lost 3 bases, the J end lost 3 bases, and 5 bases lay between the germline ends. This CDR3 contains 12 residues. Germline CDR1 and CDR2: SGDLS and YYNGEE. The CDR3 region is CASSAGTDTQYF. The CDR3 DNA follows: TGTGCCAGCAGCGCCGGGACAGATACGCAGTATTTT.

The chain links TRBV6-4 to TRBJ1-1, with D uncertain. The CDR3 covers 14 residues. Germline loops: CDR1 MRHNA, CDR2 SNTAGT. Trimming pared 6 bases from V and 1 base from J, leaving 12 bases between. The CDR3 DNA reads TGTGCCAGCAGCCACGGGCCGGGGAACACTGAAGCTTTCTTT. This encodes CASSHGPGNTEAFF.

The V and J genes are TRBV5-1 and TRBJ1-6; 9 nucleotides match TRBD1. Per the germline V gene, CDR1 is SGHRS and CDR2 is YFSETQ. The CDR3 is 16 residues long. The junction had 9 bases not matched to a gene; V was cut back by 1 base and J by 10 bases. The CDR3, as DNA: TGCGCCAGCAGCTTGTTTGGGACAGGGCCGGACTCACCCCTCCACTTT. This encodes CASSLFGTGPDSPLHF.

The chain employs TRBV11-3 and TRBJ2-2, with 7 bases lining up with TRBD1. CDR1 SGHNT and CDR2 YENEEA come from the germline V gene. This CDR3 region has 14 residues. V lost 3 bases to trimming and J lost 5 bases; unmatched junction nucleotides: 3. CDR3 bases: TGTGCCAGCAGCTTGGGCAGGGGGACCGGGGAGCTGTTTTTT. Encoded protein: CASSLGRGTGELFF.

The chain uses TRBV14 and TRBJ2-7; D possibly corresponds to TRBD1 (6 bases). V was clipped by 4 bases and J by 6 bases, with 16 bases between them. This CDR3 is 14 amino acids long. Germline-derived CDR1 and CDR2 are SGHDN and FVKESK. The CDR3 DNA follows: TGTGCCAGCAGCCCACAGGGCGATGGCGCCGAGCAGTACTTC. Protein: CASSPQGDGAEQYF. The whole variable domain, remainder taken from reference TRBV14 and TRBJ2-7, is EAGVTQFPSHSVIEKGQTVTLRCDPISGHDNLYWYRRVMGKEIKFLLHFVKESKQDESGMPNNRFLAERTGGTYSTLKVQPAELEDSGVYFCASSPQGDGAEQYFGPGTRLTVT.

This rearrangement joins TRBV27 to TRBJ2-7, with 10 bases fitting TRBD1. Trimming removed 2 bases from V and 5 bases from J; junction bases left unmatched: 6. This CDR3 contains 15 residues. Germline V gives CDR1 MNHEY, CDR2 SMNVEV (reference sequence). The CDR3 is CASSLRADRGNEQYF. In nucleotides, the CDR3 is TGTGCCAGCAGTTTAAGGGCGGACAGGGGGAACGAGCAGTACTTC.

The chain couples TRBV4-3 to TRBJ2-2; D gene ambiguous. The germline CDR1 and CDR2 sequences are LGHNA and YSLEER. The CDR3 has 16 amino acids. V lost 2 bases to trimming and J lost 7 bases, with 17 bases between them. This CDR3 is CASSQRQEDPVGELFF. CDR3 DNA sequence: TGCGCCAGCAGCCAAAGGCAAGAAGACCCAGTCGGGGAGCTGTTTTTT.

The V gene is TRBV2, the J gene TRBJ1-1; possible D gene TRBD1, 6 bases. CDR1 is SNHLY, CDR2 FYNNEI, per germline. The CDR3 consists of 12 residues. Trimming stripped 4 bases from V and 8 bases from J, with 11 bases between. The CDR3 here is CASSAGHPEAFF. CDR3 nucleotide sequence: TGTGCCAGCAGTGCGGGACACCCAGAAGCTTTCTTT. The variable domain in full, completed from reference TRBV2 and TRBJ1-1, reads EPEVTQTPSHQVTQMGQEVILRCVPISNHLYFYWYRQILGQKVEFLVSFYNNEISEKSEIFDDQFSVERPDGSNFTLKIRSTKLEDSAMYFCASSAGHPEAFFGQGTRLTVV.

Here the CDR3 reads CASSHLLGAGGETQYF. In nucleotides, the CDR3 is TGCGCCAGCAGCCACCTGCTCGGCGCGGGGGGAGAGACCCAGTACTTC. The genes are TRBV4-1 and TRBJ2-5, with 8 nucleotides matching TRBD2. There are 16 residues in the CDR3. Germline loops: CDR1 MGHRA, CDR2 YSYEKL. V lost 3 bases to trimming and J lost 4 bases; unmatched junction nucleotides: 10.

The J gene is TRBJ2-5, the V gene TRBV29-1, with 10 bases that match TRBD2. CDR3 length: 17 residues. With V trimmed by 0 bases and J by 2 bases, 9 bases remained unmatched. Looked up from germline, CDR1 is SQVTM and CDR2 is ANQGSEA. The CDR3 DNA sequence: TGCAGCGTTGAAGATCCGGGAGCGGGGGGGCTGCAAGAGACCCAGTACTTC. As protein: CSVEDPGAGGLQETQYF.

The V call is TRBV7-6, the J call TRBJ2-7; D is perhaps TRBD2 (6 bases). Per the germline V gene, CDR1 is SGHVS and CDR2 is FNYEAQ. V was pared by 4 bases and J by 5 bases, with 18 bases between. The CDR3 spans 15 residues. The CDR3 spells CASSWGLLPGDEQYF. Written as DNA, the CDR3 is TGTGCCAGCAGCTGGGGACTCTTACCCGGCGACGAGCAGTACTTC.

The chain links TRBV4-3 to TRBJ2-3; D remains unclear. Trimming stripped 0 bases from V and 1 base from J, with 8 bases between. The germline gives CDR1 LGHNA, CDR2 YSLEER. The CDR3 is 15 amino acids. CDR3 nucleotide sequence: TGCGCCAGCAGCCAAGATAGGCTTGGCACAGATACGCAGTATTTT. Its translation: CASSQDRLGTDTQYF.

The chain combines TRBV4-3 with TRBJ2-2; 8 bases align to TRBD1. The V gene's germline CDR1 is LGHNA and CDR2 YSLEER. The CDR3 runs 16 residues. Trimming took 0 bases from V and 4 from J; bases not matched to a gene: 4. The DNA for the CDR3 is TGCGCCAGCAGCCAAGACAGGGGGCAGGCCACCGGGGAGCTGTTTTTT. Its translation: CASSQDRGQATGELFF.

The chain links TRBV5-1 to TRBJ2-1; 8 bases match TRBD1. CDR1 SGHRS and CDR2 YFSETQ come from the germline V gene. The CDR3 spans 15 residues. Trimming cost V 3 bases and J 1 base; bases outside gene matches: 3. The CDR3 reads CASSWTGRSYNEQFF. The CDR3 DNA reads as TGCGCCAGCAGCTGGACAGGGCGTTCCTACAATGAGCAGTTCTTC.

The J gene is TRBJ1-1, the V gene TRBV30; unclear D gene. The CDR3 is 12 residues long. CDR1 GTSNPN and CDR2 SVGIG come from the germline V gene (reference sequence). Trimming cost V 3 bases and J 5 bases, with 10 bases left between them. The CDR3 reads CAWSLGITEAFF. The CDR3 coding sequence is TGTGCCTGGAGCCTAGGGATTACTGAAGCTTTCTTT.

This sequence joins TRBV4-3 and TRBJ2-1, with 9 bases fitting TRBD2. V shed 3 bases and J 10 bases; nucleotides not matched to a gene: 7. This CDR3 spans 14 amino acids. Germline V gene data show CDR1 as LGHNA and CDR2 as YSLEER. The CDR3 coding sequence is TGCGCCAGCAGCCACGCGACTAGCGGCGGGGAGCAGTTCTTC. It is translated as CASSHATSGGEQFF.

In this sample, this clone turned up a few times. The V gene is TRBV15, the J gene TRBJ1-2; the D gene is possibly TRBD1 (5 bases). The CDR3 totals 13 residues. The germline V gene encodes CDR1 LNHNV and CDR2 YYDKDF (reference sequence). V shed 3 bases and J shed 4 bases, with 9 bases lying between them. This chain's CDR3 is CATSSGGGYGYTF. Here the CDR3 DNA reads TGTGCCACCAGCAGTGGGGGGGGCTATGGCTACACCTTC.

On this clone: One end of the junction is discordant with germline, which a read error may explain. This chain uses TRBV6-1 with TRBJ2-2; D ambiguous. The length of the CDR3 is 12 residues. The germline V gene encodes CDR1 MNHNS and CDR2 SASEGT. The CDR3 region has the DNA TGTGCCAGGAGTGATGGGAACGGGGAGCTGTTTTTT. Amino acids: CARSDGNGELFF.

This sequence joins TRBV5-4 and TRBJ2-7; 10 bases map to TRBD2. The germline gives CDR1 SGHNT, CDR2 YYREEE (reference sequence). V was pared by 5 bases and J by 2 bases, with 13 bases of the junction left unmatched. CDR3 size: 17 residues. CDR3 in DNA: TGTGCCAGCAGTCGTACTAGCGGGGCGACTGGCCCCTACGAGCAGTACTTC. The encoded protein is CASSRTSGATGPYEQYF.

This clone was recorded at least ten times. The V call is TRBV9, the J call TRBJ2-3; unclear D gene. This CDR3 region has 14 residues. Trimming shortened V by 0 bases and J by 5 bases, and 10 bases separated the two germline ends. The germline V gene encodes CDR1 SGDLS and CDR2 YYNGEE. CDR3 nucleotides: TGTGCCAGCAGCGTAGGGGTAATCGGAGATACGCAGTATTTT. Encoded protein: CASSVGVIGDTQYF.